This T cell receptor (beta chain) was identified during a study of T-cell reconstitution after alpha-beta-depleted transplantation in children. Unique molecular identifiers were incorporated during preparation of the TCRbeta library. TCRdb re-analysed the PCR reads in MiXCR, keeping a single row per CDR3 protein. The sample contains 250,000 or so distinct CDR3 sequences, less than 9% of which appear only once. This clonotype came up many times. Trimming took off 1 base at V and 3 bases at J, with 6 bases between the two ends. This CDR3 contains 14 residues. CDR1 and CDR2 from the germline V gene are MDHEN and SYDVKM.

This receptor was obtained from a male patient under 18 who had a stem cell transplant for acute lymphoblastic leukemia, so the T cells may come from the graft donor. The V call is TRBV28, the J call TRBJ2-2, with D unresolved. Source: PBMCs, mostly from graft donor cells, taken 180 days after TCRalphabeta/CD19-depleted stem cell transplant. The CDR3 bases are TGTGCCAGCAGTTTATTTCGTTACACCGGGGAGCTGTTTTTT. It translates to CASSLFRYTGELFF.